This T cell receptor beta chain was sequenced during a study of T cells in Graves' hyperthyroidism and ophthalmopathy. Overall study findings and caveats: The authors' 13 V-J model separated ophthalmopathy from stable hyperthyroidism. Blood also showed most of the thyroid clonotypes that were expanded above 0.001.

The table lists this clonotype with many counts. No antigen is known for it. V lost 11 bases and J lost 5; bases outside the gene matches: 7. The CDR3 spans 12 residues. Germline loops: CDR1 MDHEN, CDR2 SYDVKM. A NOSPECS grade of at least 4, a Clinical Activity Score of at least 3 and duration under 3 months were recorded in ophthalmopathy patients. It was RNA transcripts that yielded the amplified TCR beta CDR3 regions. The HTBI set primed first-round TCR CDR3 RT-PCR. TCRdb re-called the multiplex PCR reads with MiXCR, one entry per CDR3 protein. In the table there are about half a million distinct CDR3 sequences, 20% of which are singletons.

The TCR sequence derives from a man aged 35-49 years with Graves' ophthalmopathy. What was sequenced was blood. V usage is TRBV28 and J usage is TRBJ2-5, with 8 bases that match TRBD1. CDR3 sequence reads: CASTGVWETQYF. CDR3 nucleotides: TGTGCCTCGACAGGGGTGTGGGAGACCCAGTACTTC.